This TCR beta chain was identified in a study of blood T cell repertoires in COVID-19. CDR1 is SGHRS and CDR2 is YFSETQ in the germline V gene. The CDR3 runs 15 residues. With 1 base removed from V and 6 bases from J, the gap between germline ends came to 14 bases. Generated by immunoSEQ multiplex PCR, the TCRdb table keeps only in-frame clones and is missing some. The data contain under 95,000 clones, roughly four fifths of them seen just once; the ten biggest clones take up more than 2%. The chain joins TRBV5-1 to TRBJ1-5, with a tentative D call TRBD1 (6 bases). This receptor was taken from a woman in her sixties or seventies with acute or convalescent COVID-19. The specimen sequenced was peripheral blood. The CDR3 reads CASSLTGNFGQPQHF. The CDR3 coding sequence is TGCGCCAGCAGCTTGACAGGGAATTTCGGTCAGCCCCAGCATTTT.